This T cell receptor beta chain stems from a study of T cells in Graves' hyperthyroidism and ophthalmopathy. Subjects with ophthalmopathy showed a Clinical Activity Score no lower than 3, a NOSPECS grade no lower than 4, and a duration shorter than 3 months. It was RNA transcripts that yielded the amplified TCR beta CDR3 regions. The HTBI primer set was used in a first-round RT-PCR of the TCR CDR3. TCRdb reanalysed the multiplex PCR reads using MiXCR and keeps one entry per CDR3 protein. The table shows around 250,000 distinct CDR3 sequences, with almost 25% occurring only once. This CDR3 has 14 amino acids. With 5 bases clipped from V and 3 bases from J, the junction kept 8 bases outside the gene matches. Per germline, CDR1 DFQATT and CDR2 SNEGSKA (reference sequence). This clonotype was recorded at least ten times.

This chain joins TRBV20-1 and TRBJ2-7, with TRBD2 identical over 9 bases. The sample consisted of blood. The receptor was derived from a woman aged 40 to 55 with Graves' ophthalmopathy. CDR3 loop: CSAARVSGSYEQYF. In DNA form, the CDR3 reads TGCAGTGCTGCCCGGGTTAGCGGGAGCTACGAGCAGTACTTC.